This T cell receptor (beta chain) is from a study of cytomegalovirus exposure and HLA in healthy donors. For the study at large: An earlier analysis identified 110 million or so unique TCR beta sequences in about 200 million T cells.

Trimming cost V 0 bases and J 0 bases, with 5 bases left between them. The CDR3 has 14 amino acids. Germline V gives CDR1 SNHLY, CDR2 FYNNEI. The PCR ran on 60 Vbeta and 13 Jbeta primers. Authors' data handling: It was a later analysis that counted about 80 million unique TCR beta chains, of which around 11 million were shared. Here immunoSEQ multiplex PCR was the method, and the copy in TCRdb shows in-frame clones only, minus some. That table gives V, J and clone size, and the DNA gave D and trimming. This table holds about 200,000 clones, approximately 82% found once. The TCR comes from a man younger than 35 in good health and CMV-seronegative. V is TRBV2 and J is TRBJ1-2; D is uncertain. The sequenced sample was PBMCs. The CDR3 is CASSEARANYGYTF. The CDR3 DNA is TGTGCCAGCAGTGAAGCTAGAGCTAACTATGGCTACACCTTC. The variable domain in full, with the rest retrieved from reference TRBV2 and TRBJ1-2, is EPEVTQTPSHQVTQMGQEVILRCVPISNHLYFYWYRQILGQKVEFLVSFYNNEISEKSEIFDDQFSVERPDGSNFTLKIRSTKLEDSAMYFCASSEARANYGYTFGSGTRLTVV.